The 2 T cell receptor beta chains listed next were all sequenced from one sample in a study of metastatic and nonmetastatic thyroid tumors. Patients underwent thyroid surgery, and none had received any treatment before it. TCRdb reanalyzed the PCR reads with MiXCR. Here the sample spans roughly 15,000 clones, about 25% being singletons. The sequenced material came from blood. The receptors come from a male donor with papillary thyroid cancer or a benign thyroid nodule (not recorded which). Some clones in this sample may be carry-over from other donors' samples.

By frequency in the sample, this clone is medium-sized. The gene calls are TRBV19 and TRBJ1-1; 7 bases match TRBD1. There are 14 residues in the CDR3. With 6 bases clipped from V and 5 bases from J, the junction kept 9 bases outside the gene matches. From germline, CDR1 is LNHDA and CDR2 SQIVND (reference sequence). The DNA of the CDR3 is TGTGCCAGTAGCCGACAGGGATTGGGAACTGAAGCTTTCTTT. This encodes CASSRQGLGTEAFF.

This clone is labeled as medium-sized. CDR3 bases: TGTGCCAGCAGTTTATCCGGGAGTGAGCAGTTCTTC. Amino acid sequence: CASSLSGSEQFF. The chain uses TRBV28 and TRBJ2-1, with D maybe TRBD2 (6 bases). Germline loops: CDR1 MDHEN, CDR2 SYDVKM. Trimming removed 1 base at V and 9 bases at J, with 7 bases between. The CDR3 is 12 amino acids.